Presented here are 17 T cell receptor beta chains from one specimen sequenced in a study of T cell responses to AZD1222 COVID-19 vaccine. The assay was immunoSEQ multiplex PCR, and TCRdb's table has in-frame clones only and misses some. This table holds 150,000 or so clones, around 93% found once. Here the sequenced sample was peripheral blood, taken on day 0 of AZD1222 vaccination. The receptor source for this set is an adult in good health.

This chain links TRBV5-1 with TRBJ1-1; no clear D gene. Between the trimmed V and J ends, which lost 5 bases and 0 bases, there was a span of 14 bases. This CDR3 region has 15 residues. Germline loops: CDR1 SGHRS, CDR2 YFSETQ. CDR3 loop: CASRDRTAMNTEAFF. The CDR3 DNA follows: TGCGCCAGCAGGGACCGGACGGCTATGAACACTGAAGCTTTCTTT.

V and J are TRBV28 and TRBJ1-1; the D is unclear. This CDR3 is built from 13 residues. CDR1 and CDR2 (germline): MDHEN, SYDVKM. V shed 11 bases and J shed 3 bases, with 16 bases lying between them. This CDR3 reads CAAAGSGDTEAFF. The CDR3 nucleotides read TGTGCCGCCGCGGGGTCCGGGGACACTGAAGCTTTCTTT.

The chain couples TRBV27 to TRBJ1-2, with 7 bases lining up with TRBD1. The CDR3 sequence is 13 residues long. Germline trimming cut 6 bases from V and 7 bases from J; bases unmatched to any gene: 8. CDR1 MNHEY and CDR2 SMNVEV come from the germline V gene (reference sequence). CDR3 bases: TGTGCCAGCAGCCCCTCGGACAGGTCTGGCTACACCTTC. Its protein product is CASSPSDRSGYTF.

The rearrangement joins TRBV29-1 to TRBJ1-1; 7 nucleotides match TRBD1. This CDR3 region has 12 residues. The V and J ends lost 6 bases and 4 bases, in that order; junction bases with no gene match: 5. Germline V gives CDR1 SQVTM, CDR2 ANQGSEA. The CDR3 protein is CSVRAGGTEAFF. Written as DNA, the CDR3 is TGCAGCGTCAGGGCAGGGGGCACTGAAGCTTTCTTT.

This chain links TRBV29-1 with TRBJ1-2, with no clear D. Per the germline V gene, CDR1 is SQVTM and CDR2 is ANQGSEA. V lost 4 bases, J lost 1 base, and 7 bases lay in between. This CDR3 has 12 amino acids. The DNA for the CDR3 is TGCAGCGTTGTATCGAATAACTATGGCTACACCTTC. Translation gives CSVVSNNYGYTF.

The V and J genes are TRBV28 and TRBJ2-7; perhaps TRBD1 as D (6 bases). Trimming left V 4 bases short and J 7 bases short, with 17 bases between. CDR3 size: 14 residues. Germline assignment: CDR1 MDHEN and CDR2 SYDVKM. CDR3 DNA: TGTGCCAGCAGTTCGCCTTCGACAGGATCGGAGCAGTACTTC. Encoded protein: CASSSPSTGSEQYF.

The CDR3 bases are TGTGCCAGCAGTGCTGGGACAGGGGGCTCCTATAATTCACCCCTCCACTTT. It yields the protein CASSAGTGGSYNSPLHF. This chain connects TRBV28 to TRBJ1-6; TRBD1 matches 11 bases. The V gene's germline CDR1 is MDHEN and CDR2 SYDVKM. V was clipped by 5 bases and J by 0 bases; unmatched bases: 3. The CDR3 contains 17 residues.

This rearrangement joins TRBV4-2 to TRBJ2-5, with a weak D call TRBD1 (5 bases). Deletions cut 0 bases from V and 2 bases from J, with 13 bases between. This CDR3 has 16 amino acids. Germline values: CDR1 LGHNA, CDR2 YNFKEQ. Here the CDR3 DNA reads TGTGCCAGCAGCCAAGAGGACACTGGGCCTCAAGAGACCCAGTACTTC. It codes for CASSQEDTGPQETQYF.

The chain joins TRBV6-5 to TRBJ1-2, with 8 positions matching TRBD1. Germline CDR1 reads MNHEY; CDR2 reads SVGAGI. After removal of 6 bases from V and 3 bases from J, the junction contained 9 bases not matched to a gene. This CDR3 contains 15 residues. The CDR3, as DNA: TGTGCCAGCAGATCCCCAGGGGGCGCTGACTATGGCTACACCTTC. Translation: CASRSPGGADYGYTF.

This chain links TRBV4-1 with TRBJ2-7; TRBD2 is a possible D gene (6 bases). CDR3 length equals 15 residues. V was trimmed by 4 bases and J by 2 bases, leaving 15 bases between them. CDR1 and CDR2 (germline): MGHRA, YSYEKL. The DNA of the CDR3 is TGCGCCAGCAGCCGGGAGGCAGACAGCCCCTACGAGCAGTACTTC. Its translation: CASSREADSPYEQYF.

Only one count was recorded for this clone. The chain uses TRBV18 and TRBJ1-3; D uncertain. Trimming shortened V by 1 base and J by 0 bases, and 10 bases separated the two germline ends. CDR3 length: 16 residues. CDR1 and CDR2 from the germline V gene are KGHSH and LQKENI. For the CDR3, the DNA is TGTGCCAGCTCACCACTCACAGCCATCTCTGGAAACACCATATATTTT. Amino acid sequence: CASSPLTAISGNTIYF.

This clone was detected a few times. The V call is TRBV21-1, the J call TRBJ1-2; TRBD1, as called in the table, went unchecked against the DNA. TRBV21-1 is noted as a pseudogene. The CDR3 covers 13 residues. The CDR3 spells CASTPPPRGGYTF. DNA of the CDR3: TGTGCCAGCACCCCTCCCCCCAGGGGTGGCTACACCTTC.

CDR3 region: CASSLGSGNRSPLHF. DNA for the CDR3: TGTGCCAGCAGTTTAGGTTCAGGGAATCGGTCACCCCTCCACTTT. The chain is built from TRBV28 and TRBJ1-6, with D possibly being TRBD1 (5 bases). Germline loops: CDR1 MDHEN, CDR2 SYDVKM. V was cut by 2 bases and J by 10 bases, with 15 bases left in between. CDR3 length equals 15 residues. Supplemented by reference TRBV28 and TRBJ1-6, the full variable domain reads DVKVTQSSRYLVKRTGEKVFLECVQDMDHENMFWYRQDPGLGLRLIYFSYDVKMKEKGDIPEGYSVSREKKERFSLILESASTNQTSMYLCASSLGSGNRSPLHFGNGTRLTVT.

This clone has only one observation. The V call is TRBV6-4, the J call TRBJ2-1, with 11 bases that match TRBD2. Germline lookup yields CDR1 MRHNA and CDR2 SNTAGT. The V gene end was trimmed by 2 bases and the J gene end by 6 bases; junction bases not matched to a gene: 6. This CDR3 region has 16 residues. In nucleotides, the CDR3 is TGTGCCAGCAGTGACCGACGGACTAGCGGGCCCAATGAGCAGTTCTTC. Translated: CASSDRRTSGPNEQFF.

This clone came up a few times. The chain carries TRBV7-2 and TRBJ2-2; perhaps D is TRBD1 or TRBD2 (6 bases each). The CDR3 loop spans 16 amino acids. Per the germline V gene, CDR1 is SGHTA and CDR2 is FQGNSA. V gave up 1 base and J gave up 5 bases, with 14 bases separating them. CDR3 bases: TGTGCCAGCAGCTTAGGAGGCTGGAGGGGGACCGGGGAGCTGTTTTTT. It codes for CASSLGGWRGTGELFF.

This chain links TRBV11-3 with TRBJ1-5; a weak D match, TRBD1 (6 bases). V was pared by 2 bases and J by 8 bases, with 10 bases between. Looked up from germline, CDR1 is SGHNT and CDR2 is YENEEA. The CDR3 loop spans 13 amino acids. DNA for the CDR3: TGTGCCAGCAGCTTAAAGGGGGGTGAGCCCCAGCATTTT. This sequence encodes CASSLKGGEPQHF.

This chain connects TRBV5-1 to TRBJ2-1; D unclear. With 2 bases removed from V and 4 bases from J, the gap between germline ends came to 7 bases. The CDR3 runs to 13 residues. Germline CDR1 SGHRS, CDR2 YFSETQ. The CDR3 loop reads CASSFDGYNEQFF. The CDR3 region has the DNA TGCGCCAGCAGCTTTGACGGGTACAATGAGCAGTTCTTC.